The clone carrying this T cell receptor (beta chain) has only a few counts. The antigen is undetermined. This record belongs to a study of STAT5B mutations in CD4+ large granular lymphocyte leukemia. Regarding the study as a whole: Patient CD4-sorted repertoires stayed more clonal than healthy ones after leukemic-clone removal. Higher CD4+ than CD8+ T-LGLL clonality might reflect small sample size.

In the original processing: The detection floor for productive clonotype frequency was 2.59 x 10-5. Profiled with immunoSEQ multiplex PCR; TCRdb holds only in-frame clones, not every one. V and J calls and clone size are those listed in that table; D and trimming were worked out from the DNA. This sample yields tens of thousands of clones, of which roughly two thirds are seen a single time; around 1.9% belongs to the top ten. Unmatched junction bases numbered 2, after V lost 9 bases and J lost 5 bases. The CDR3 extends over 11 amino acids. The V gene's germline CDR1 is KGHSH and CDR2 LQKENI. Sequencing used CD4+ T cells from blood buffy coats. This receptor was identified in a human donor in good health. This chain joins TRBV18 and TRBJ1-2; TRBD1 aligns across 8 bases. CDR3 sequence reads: CASGQGYGYTF. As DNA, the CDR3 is TGTGCCAGTGGACAGGGTTATGGCTACACCTTC.